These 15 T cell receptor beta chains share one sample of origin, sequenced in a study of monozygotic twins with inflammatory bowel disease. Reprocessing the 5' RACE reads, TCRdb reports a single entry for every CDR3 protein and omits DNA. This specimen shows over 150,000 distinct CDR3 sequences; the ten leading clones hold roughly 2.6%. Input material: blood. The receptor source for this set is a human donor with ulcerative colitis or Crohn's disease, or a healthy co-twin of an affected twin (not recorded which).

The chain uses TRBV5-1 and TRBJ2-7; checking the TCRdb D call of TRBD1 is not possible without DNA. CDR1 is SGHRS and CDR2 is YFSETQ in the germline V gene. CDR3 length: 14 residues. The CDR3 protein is CASSSTPDRDEQYF.

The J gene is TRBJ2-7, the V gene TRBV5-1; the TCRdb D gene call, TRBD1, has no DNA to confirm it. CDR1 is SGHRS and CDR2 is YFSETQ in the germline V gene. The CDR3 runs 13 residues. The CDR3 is CASRQVRGGEQYF.

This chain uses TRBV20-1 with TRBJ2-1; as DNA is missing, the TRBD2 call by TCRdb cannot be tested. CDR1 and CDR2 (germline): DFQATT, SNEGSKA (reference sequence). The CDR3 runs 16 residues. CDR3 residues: CSARNSGSITYNEQFF.

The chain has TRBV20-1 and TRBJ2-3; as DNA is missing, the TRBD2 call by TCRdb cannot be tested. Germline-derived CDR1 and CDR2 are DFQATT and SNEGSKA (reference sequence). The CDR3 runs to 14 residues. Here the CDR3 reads CSALAGGGTDTQYF.

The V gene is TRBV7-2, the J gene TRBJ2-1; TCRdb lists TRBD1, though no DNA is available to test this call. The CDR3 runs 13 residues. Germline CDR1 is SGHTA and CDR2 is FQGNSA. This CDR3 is CASRTSSYNEQFF.

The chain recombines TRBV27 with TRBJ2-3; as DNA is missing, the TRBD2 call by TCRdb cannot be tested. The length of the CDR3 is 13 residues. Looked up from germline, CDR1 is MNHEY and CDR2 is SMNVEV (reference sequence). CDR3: CASSPEGRDTQYF.

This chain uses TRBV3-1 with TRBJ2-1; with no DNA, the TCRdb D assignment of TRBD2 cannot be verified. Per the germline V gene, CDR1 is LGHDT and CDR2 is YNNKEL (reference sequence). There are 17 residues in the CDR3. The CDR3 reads CASSRPAGLAVYNEQFF.

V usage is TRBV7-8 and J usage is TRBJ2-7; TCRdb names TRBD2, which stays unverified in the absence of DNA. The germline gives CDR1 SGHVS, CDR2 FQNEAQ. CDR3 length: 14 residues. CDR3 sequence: CASSLGTSGSEQYF.

CDR3 residues: CASSTRQGNYGYTF. The chain is built from TRBV9 and TRBJ1-2; lacking DNA, the TRBD1 call made by TCRdb goes unchecked. This CDR3 has 14 residues. Germline values: CDR1 SGDLS, CDR2 YYNGEE.

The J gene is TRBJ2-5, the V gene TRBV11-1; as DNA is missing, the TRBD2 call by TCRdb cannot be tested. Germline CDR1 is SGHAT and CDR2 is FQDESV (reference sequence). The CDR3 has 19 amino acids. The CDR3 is CASSPLMTSGRAWQETQYF.

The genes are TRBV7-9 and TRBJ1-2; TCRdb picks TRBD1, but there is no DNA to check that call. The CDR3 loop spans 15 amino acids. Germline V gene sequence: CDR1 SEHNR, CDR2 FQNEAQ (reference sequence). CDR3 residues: CASSLEGQGARGYTF.

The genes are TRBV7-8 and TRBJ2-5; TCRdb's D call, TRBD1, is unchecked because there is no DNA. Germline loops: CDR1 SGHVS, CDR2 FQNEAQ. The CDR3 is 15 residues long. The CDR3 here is CASSLLTTGKETQYF.

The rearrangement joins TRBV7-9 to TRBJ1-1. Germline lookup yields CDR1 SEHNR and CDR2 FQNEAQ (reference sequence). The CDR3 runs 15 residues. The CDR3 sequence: CASSLVVQMNTEAFF.

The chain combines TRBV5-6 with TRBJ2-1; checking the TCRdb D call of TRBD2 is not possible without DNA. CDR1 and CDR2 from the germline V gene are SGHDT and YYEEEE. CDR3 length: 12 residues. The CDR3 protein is CASSPASGEQFF.

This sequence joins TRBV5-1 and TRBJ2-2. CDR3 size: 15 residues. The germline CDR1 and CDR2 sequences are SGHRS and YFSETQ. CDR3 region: CASSLDPAVLWELFF.